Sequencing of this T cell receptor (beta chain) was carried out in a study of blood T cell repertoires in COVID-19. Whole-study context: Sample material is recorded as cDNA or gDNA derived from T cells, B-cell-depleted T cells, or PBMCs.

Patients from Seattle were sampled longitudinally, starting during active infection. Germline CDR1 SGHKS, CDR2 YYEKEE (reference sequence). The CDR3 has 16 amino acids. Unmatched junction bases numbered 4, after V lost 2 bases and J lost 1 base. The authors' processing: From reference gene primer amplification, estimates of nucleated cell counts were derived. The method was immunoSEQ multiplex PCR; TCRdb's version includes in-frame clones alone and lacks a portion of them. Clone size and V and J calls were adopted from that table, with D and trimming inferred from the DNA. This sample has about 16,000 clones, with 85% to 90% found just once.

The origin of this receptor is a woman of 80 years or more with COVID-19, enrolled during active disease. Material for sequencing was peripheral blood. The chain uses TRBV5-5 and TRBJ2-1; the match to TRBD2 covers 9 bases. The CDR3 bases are TGTGCCAGCAGCTTCCTGACTAGCGGTTCCTACAATGAGCAGTTCTTC. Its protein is CASSFLTSGSYNEQFF.